Below are 24 T cell receptor beta chains sequenced from a single sample in a study of OX40 agonist ivuxolimab in advanced cancers. Data came from immunoSEQ multiplex PCR; TCRdb stores just in-frame clones and leaves some out. The sample lists under 95,000 clones; about nine tenths were seen once. Source: CD4+ or CD8+ T cells sorted from blood, taken in a trial of the OX40 agonist ivuxolimab. The receptors stem from an adult with an advanced solid tumor such as melanoma, head and neck, liver or kidney cancer.

The rearrangement uses TRBV4-2 and TRBJ2-3; 8 nucleotides agree with TRBD2. V gave up 5 bases and J gave up 4 bases; unmatched junction bases: 11. The CDR3 extends over 16 amino acids. From germline, CDR1 is LGHNA and CDR2 YNFKEQ. The CDR3, as DNA: TGTGCCAGCAGCAGAAATACGGGACTAGGCGCAGATACGCAGTATTTT. Translating it yields CASSRNTGLGADTQYF.

This clone came up once. The missing conserved phenylalanine or tryptophan at the end of this CDR3 makes a read error likely. No DNA is shown, since the ends of the CDR3 on it are uncertain; the CDR3 is the one TCRdb lists. The rearrangement links TRBV12-1 to TRBJ1-5. TRBV12-1 is termed a pseudogene. Inclusive of both ends, the CDR3 amounts to 13 amino acids. The CDR3: CASSFKSGTPEPI.

The chain combines TRBV5-5 with TRBJ1-4; no firm D call. The V and J ends lost 4 bases and 0 bases respectively, with 10 bases between them. This CDR3 region has 15 residues. The germline V gene has CDR1 SGHKS and CDR2 YYEKEE (reference sequence). CDR3 in DNA: TGTGCCAGCAGCCCGAACAGTGCAACTAATGAAAAACTGTTTTTT. It specifies CASSPNSATNEKLFF. Full variable domain (missing parts from reference TRBV5-5 and TRBJ1-4): DAGVTQSPTHLIKTRGQQVTLRCSPISGHKSVSWYQQVLGQGPQFIFQYYEKEERGRGNFPDRFSARQFPNYSSELNVNALLLGDSALYLCASSPNSATNEKLFFGSGTQLSVL.

This chain links TRBV5-1 with TRBJ1-3; no clear D gene. Deletions cut 1 base from V and 4 bases from J, with 9 bases between. CDR1 and CDR2 (germline): SGHRS, YFSETQ. The CDR3 runs to 14 residues. The DNA of the CDR3 is TGCGCCAGCAGCTTGACGGGTTTCGGAAACACCATATATTTT. Translated: CASSLTGFGNTIYF.

The chain links TRBV7-8 to TRBJ2-5; D is unresolved. CDR3 length: 14 amino acids. Germline assignment: CDR1 SGHVS and CDR2 FQNEAQ. V gave up 5 bases and J gave up 7 bases, with 17 bases separating them. The CDR3 nucleotides read TGTGCCAGCAGCCTTCCTCCCCAGTGGGCGACCCAGTACTTC. It specifies CASSLPPQWATQYF.

The chain recombines TRBV6-6 with TRBJ1-2, with D hard to call. Germline V gene sequence: CDR1 MNHNY, CDR2 SVGAGI (reference sequence). This CDR3 contains 13 residues. Trimming removed 6 bases from V and 4 bases from J, with 12 bases in between. CDR3 protein: CASRSSQTYGYTF. The DNA of the CDR3 is TGTGCCAGCAGGTCCAGCCAGACCTATGGCTACACCTTC.

This clone was seen more than once but under ten times. The V call is TRBV2, the J call TRBJ2-1, with D perhaps matching TRBD1 (7 bases). The CDR3 contains 14 residues. CDR1 SNHLY and CDR2 FYNNEI come from the germline V gene. With 10 bases removed from V and 8 bases from J, the gap between germline ends came to 21 bases. The CDR3 DNA is TGTGCCACCAAAAATCAGGGGGGATCGGATGAGCAGTTCTTC. It yields the protein CATKNQGGSDEQFF.

The rearrangement joins TRBV5-1 to TRBJ1-1; D gene uncertain. Germline V lookup: CDR1 SGHRS, CDR2 YFSETQ. The ends were cut back, 0 bases at V and 7 bases at J, with 4 bases in the middle. This CDR3 is 11 amino acids long. In DNA, the CDR3 is TGCGCCAGCAGCTTGGGGGATGAAGCTTTCTTT. Its protein product is CASSLGDEAFF.

V gene TRBV27 combines with J gene TRBJ1-6; no definite D call. The CDR3 spans 15 residues. V lost 2 bases to trimming and J lost 5 bases, with 10 bases between them. The germline gives CDR1 MNHEY, CDR2 SMNVEV (reference sequence). This CDR3 is CASSLRWGNNSPLHF. The CDR3 region has the DNA TGTGCCAGCAGTTTAAGATGGGGTAATAATTCACCCCTCCACTTT.

For the CDR3, the DNA is TGTGCCAGTAGTATCGGGGGACTGCGCAAGGAAACCCAGTACTTC. Translating it yields CASSIGGLRKETQYF. The chain uses TRBV19 and TRBJ2-5, with a weak D call TRBD2 (6 bases). This CDR3 has 15 residues. Trimming cost V 3 bases and J 8 bases, with 19 bases left between them. CDR1 is LNHDA, CDR2 SQIVND, per germline (reference sequence).

This chain connects TRBV5-1 to TRBJ1-1, with D tentatively TRBD1 (6 bases). Trimming shortened V by 3 bases and J by 0 bases, and 12 bases separated the two germline ends. The CDR3 is made up of 15 amino acids. Germline V CDR1 and CDR2: SGHRS, YFSETQ. DNA for the CDR3: TGCGCCAGCAGCTGGAGGGGGGATTTGAACACTGAAGCTTTCTTT. It codes for CASSWRGDLNTEAFF.

The CDR3 sequence: CASSIKRTGYPGYTF. DNA for the CDR3: TGTGCCAGTAGTATAAAGCGCACAGGGTATCCCGGCTACACCTTC. The chain joins TRBV19 to TRBJ1-2, with D perhaps TRBD1 (6 bases). The germline CDR1 and CDR2 sequences are LNHDA and SQIVND (reference sequence). V was cut by 2 bases and J by 8 bases, with 18 bases left in between. This CDR3 contains 15 residues.

V is TRBV4-1 and J is TRBJ1-4, with 7 bases identical to TRBD1. CDR1 and CDR2 (germline): MGHRA, YSYEKL. The CDR3 extends over 13 amino acids. After removal of 4 bases from V and 8 bases from J, the junction contained 4 bases not matched to a gene. The CDR3 DNA follows: TGCGCCAGCAGCCGAGGACAGGTGGAAAAACTGTTTTTT. Its protein is CASSRGQVEKLFF.

A single count supports this clone. The chain combines TRBV5-1 with TRBJ2-1, with unresolved D. Germline values: CDR1 SGHRS, CDR2 YFSETQ. This CDR3 has 11 amino acids. V was pared by 4 bases and J by 5 bases, with 4 bases between. The CDR3 region has the DNA TGCGCCAGCAGCCTCGACAATGAGCAGTTCTTC. Its translation: CASSLDNEQFF.

The chain is built from TRBV11-2 and TRBJ1-5; weak D call: TRBD1 (5 bases). The CDR3 is made up of 14 amino acids. V dropped 2 bases and J dropped 3 bases, with 8 bases sitting between them. The germline gives CDR1 SGHAT, CDR2 FQNNGV. CDR3 sequence: CASSLQGANQPQHF. The CDR3 DNA reads as TGTGCCAGCAGCTTACAGGGTGCCAATCAGCCCCAGCATTTT.

V and J are TRBV30 and TRBJ1-3; weak D call: TRBD1 (6 bases). The V gene's germline CDR1 is GTSNPN and CDR2 SVGIG (reference sequence). This CDR3 contains 14 residues. The V end was cut by 5 bases, the J end by 0 bases, with 11 bases between. In nucleotides, the CDR3 is TGTGCCTGGGGGGACACTAACTCTGGAAACACCATATATTTT. Translating gives CAWGDTNSGNTIYF.

V usage is TRBV5-1 and J usage is TRBJ2-5, with D possibly being TRBD1 or TRBD2 (5 bases each). The CDR3 spans 16 residues. With 1 base removed from V and 3 bases from J, the gap between germline ends came to 16 bases. CDR1 is SGHRS, CDR2 YFSETQ, per germline. CDR3 in DNA: TGCGCCAGCAGCTTGTTGGTAGGAAGGGGAGAAGAGACCCAGTACTTC. It is translated as CASSLLVGRGEETQYF.

This clone is medium-sized in the sample. The CDR3 reads CASSANRGGGYTF. CDR3 DNA: TGTGCCAGCAGTGCTAACAGGGGGGGTGGCTACACCTTC. The chain has TRBV27 and TRBJ1-2, with 8 bases matching TRBD1. The CDR3 extends over 13 amino acids. With V trimmed by 5 bases and J by 7 bases, 6 bases remained unmatched. CDR1 and CDR2 from the germline V gene are MNHEY and SMNVEV (reference sequence).

This clone was seen a single time. The gene calls are TRBV15 and TRBJ2-5; D gene ambiguous. The tail of the sequence fits TRBJ2-7 better, so the J call may be wrong. Per the germline V gene, CDR1 is LNHNV and CDR2 is YYDKDF (reference sequence). The CDR3 has 17 residues. DNA for the CDR3: TGTGCCACCAGCAGAGATCCCCCTGCCGGATCCCACTACGAGCAGTACTTC. As protein: CATSRDPPAGSHYEQYF.

CDR3 sequence (DNA): TGTGCCAGCAGCGCAAGCGGCCGCTCCTACAATGAGCAGTTCTTC. Protein product: CASSASGRSYNEQFF. The genes are TRBV5-7 and TRBJ2-1; the D gene is possibly TRBD2 (5 bases). TRBV5-7 is known as an ORF, though its function is uncertain. CDR3 length: 15 amino acids. The V end lost 4 bases, the J end lost 0 bases, and 11 bases lay between the germline ends.

For the CDR3, the DNA is TGTGCCAGTAGTATAAATCAGGGGACCCAGTACTTC. This translates into CASSINQGTQYF. This sequence joins TRBV19 and TRBJ2-5, with D tentatively TRBD1 (5 bases). V was shortened by 2 bases and J by 7 bases, with 8 bases between the two germline ends. CDR1 and CDR2 (germline): LNHDA, SQIVND (reference sequence). The CDR3 has 12 residues.

The rearrangement uses TRBV5-4 and TRBJ2-1; D is possibly TRBD1 or TRBD2 (5 bases each). This CDR3 spans 15 amino acids. Germline V gene data show CDR1 as SGHNT and CDR2 as YYREEE (reference sequence). The germline V and J ends were trimmed by 4 bases and 1 base, with 12 bases remaining between them. In nucleotides, the CDR3 is TGTGCCAGCAGCCGGGACGGAACTTCCTACAATGAGCAGTTCTTC. Encoded protein: CASSRDGTSYNEQFF.

The chain employs TRBV5-1 and TRBJ1-5; D gene uncertain. Germline V lookup: CDR1 SGHRS, CDR2 YFSETQ. The CDR3 loop spans 15 amino acids. Between the trimmed V and J ends, which lost 0 bases and 1 base, there was a span of 8 bases. CDR3 sequence reads: CASSLAGQSNQPQHF. The CDR3 DNA is TGCGCCAGCAGCTTGGCCGGTCAGAGCAATCAGCCCCAGCATTTT.

The gene calls are TRBV5-6 and TRBJ2-1; D is uncertain. Germline CDR1 SGHDT, CDR2 YYEEEE. This CDR3 is 13 amino acids long. V was trimmed by 1 base and J by 3 bases, leaving 5 bases between them. The CDR3 spells CASSLWGYNEQFF. DNA for the CDR3: TGTGCCAGCAGCTTGTGGGGCTACAATGAGCAGTTCTTC. Full variable domain (rest looked up from reference TRBV5-6 and TRBJ2-1): DAGVTQSPTHLIKTRGQQVTLRCSPKSGHDTVSWYQQALGQGPQFIFQYYEEEERQRGNFPDRFSGHQFPNYSSELNVNALLLGDSALYLCASSLWGYNEQFFGPGTRLTVL.